This T cell receptor (beta chain) was recorded in a study of shared clonotypes between healthy human individuals. Sequenced by immunoSEQ multiplex PCR; TCRdb stores in-frame clones only, minus some. Found here are some 690,000 clones, roughly 91% of them singletons; the top ten hold 34%. The V and J ends lost 8 bases and 0 bases respectively, with 23 bases between them. Germline V lookup: CDR1 SGHVS, CDR2 FQNEAQ. The CDR3 has 18 residues. J is TRBJ1-5 and V is TRBV7-8; D call uncertain. The sample taken for sequencing was memory CD8+ T cells from PBMCs. Indicated subset: CD45RO+ cells pooled with CCR7-negative TemRA cells. This sequence was found in a man between 18 and 35 years old in good health. Some clones in this sample may be carry-over from other donors' samples. The CDR3 nucleotides read TGTGCCAGCTCCCGAATGTTAGGAGGCCCCTATAGCAATCAGCCCCAGCATTTT. Amino acids: CASSRMLGGPYSNQPQHF.